Following are 7 T cell receptor beta chains from one sample sequenced in a study of T cells in Graves' hyperthyroidism and ophthalmopathy (dated by TCRdb to between 2018 and 2020). Libraries came from multiplex PCR. Sequencing took place on an Illumina HiSeq 2000. The TCR beta CDR3 regions were amplified from RNA transcripts. A first-round RT-PCR of the TCR CDR3 used the HTBI primer set with the Qiagen OneStep RT-PCR kit. TCRdb cleaned the public reads at Q25 with fastp, built clones with MiXCR and kept in-frame beta chains. Entries that share a CDR3 protein sequence are merged under the most common genes and DNA. The sample contains about 410,000 distinct CDR3 sequences, roughly 15% of them found a single time. The ten largest clones capture approximately 13% of the sample. Sequenced material: blood. These receptors all stem from a man aged 18 to 29 with Graves' ophthalmopathy.

The V and J genes are TRBV6-2 or TRBV6-3 and TRBJ2-3; TRBD1 matches at 7 bases. Germline-derived CDR1 and CDR2 are MNHEY and SVGEGT. V was pared by 5 bases and J by 2 bases, with 10 bases of the junction left unmatched. CDR3 length: 16 residues. CDR3 amino acids: CASSRGQVLSTDTQYF. CDR3 nucleotides: TGTGCCAGCAGTAGAGGACAGGTATTGTCCACAGATACGCAGTATTTT.

The chain links TRBV27 to TRBJ1-6; D is unclear. Germline V gives CDR1 MNHEY, CDR2 SMNVEV (reference sequence). V shed 5 bases and J shed 3 bases, with 5 bases lying between them. The CDR3 consists of 13 residues. The CDR3 reads CASSALYNSPLHF. The CDR3 DNA is TGTGCCAGCAGTGCGCTCTATAATTCACCCCTCCACTTT.

In its sample, this clonotype was seen a few times. The genes are TRBV9 and TRBJ2-5; 11 bases align to TRBD2. Germline values: CDR1 SGDLS, CDR2 YYNGEE. This CDR3 comprises 16 residues. Trimming took 0 bases from V and 0 from J; bases not matched to a gene: 1. The CDR3: CASSVGTSGYQETQYF. The CDR3 DNA follows: TGTGCCAGCAGCGTAGGGACTAGCGGGTACCAAGAGACCCAGTACTTC.

The table lists this clonotype with many counts. The V call is TRBV6-2 or TRBV6-3, the J call TRBJ2-7; tentatively, D is TRBD2 (5 bases). The V end lost 6 bases, the J end lost 2 bases, and 11 bases lay between the germline ends. There are 13 residues in the CDR3. The germline V gene encodes CDR1 MNHEY and CDR2 SVGEGT. In DNA, the CDR3 is TGTGCCAGCAGCATGGACTCGCCCTACGAGCAGTACTTC. Translation: CASSMDSPYEQYF.

This clonotype has a count of ten or more. J is TRBJ1-2 and V is TRBV5-8; D may be TRBD1 (5 bases). Germline assignment: CDR1 SGHTS and CDR2 YDEGEE. Deletions cut 3 bases from V and 7 bases from J, with 13 bases between. The CDR3 runs to 13 residues. DNA of the CDR3: TGTGCCAGCAGCTGGGCGGGGGTCGGTGGCTACACCTTC. Translating gives CASSWAGVGGYTF. The variable domain in full, completed from reference TRBV5-8 and TRBJ1-2, reads EAGVTQSPTHLIKTRGQQATLRCSPISGHTSVYWYQQALGLGLQFLLWYDEGEERNRGNFPPRFSGRQFPNYSSELNVNALELEDSALYLCASSWAGVGGYTFGSGTRLTVV.

The chain links TRBV11-3 to TRBJ2-1, with TRBD1 matching over 8 bases. The CDR3 is 13 amino acids. Trimming removed 4 bases from V and 8 bases from J; junction bases left unmatched: 4. Per germline, CDR1 SGHNT and CDR2 YENEEA. CDR3 sequence reads: CASSSLTGDEQFF. The DNA of the CDR3 is TGTGCCAGCAGCTCCCTGACAGGGGATGAGCAGTTCTTC.

Only a few counts were recorded for this clonotype. CDR3 in amino acids: CASSRWTEPDSPLHF. The DNA of the CDR3 is TGTGCCAGCAGTCGATGGACGGAGCCGGATTCACCCCTCCACTTT. The chain links TRBV27 to TRBJ1-6; D is ambiguous. This CDR3 comprises 15 residues. CDR1 is MNHEY, CDR2 SMNVEV, per germline (reference sequence). Deletions cut 5 bases from V and 8 bases from J, with 16 bases between.